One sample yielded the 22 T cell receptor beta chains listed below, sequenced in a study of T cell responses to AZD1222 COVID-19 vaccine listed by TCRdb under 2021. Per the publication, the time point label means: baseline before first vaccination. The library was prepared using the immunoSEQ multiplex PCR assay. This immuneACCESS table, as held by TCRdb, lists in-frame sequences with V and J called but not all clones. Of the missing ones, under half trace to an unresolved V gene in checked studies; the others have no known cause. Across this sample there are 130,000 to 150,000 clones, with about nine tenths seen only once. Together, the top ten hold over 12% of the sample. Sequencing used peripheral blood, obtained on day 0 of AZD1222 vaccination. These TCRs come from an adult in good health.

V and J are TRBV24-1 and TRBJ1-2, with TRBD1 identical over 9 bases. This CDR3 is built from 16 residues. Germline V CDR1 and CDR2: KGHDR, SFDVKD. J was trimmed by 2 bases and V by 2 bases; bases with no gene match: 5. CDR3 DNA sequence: TGTGCCACCAGTGATTGGGGACAGGGTGGGAACTATGGCTACACCTTC. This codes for CATSDWGQGGNYGYTF.

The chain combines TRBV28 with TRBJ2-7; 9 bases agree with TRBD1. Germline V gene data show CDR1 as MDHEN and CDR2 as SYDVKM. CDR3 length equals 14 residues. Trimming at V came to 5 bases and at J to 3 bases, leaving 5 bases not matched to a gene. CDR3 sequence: CASSDGQGIYEQYF. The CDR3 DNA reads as TGTGCCAGCAGTGACGGACAGGGGATCTACGAGCAGTACTTC.

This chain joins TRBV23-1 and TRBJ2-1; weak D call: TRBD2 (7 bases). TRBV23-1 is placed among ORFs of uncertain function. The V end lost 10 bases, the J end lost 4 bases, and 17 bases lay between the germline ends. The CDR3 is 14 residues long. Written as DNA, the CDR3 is TGCGCCAACTTCATGGCGGGGGCATACAATGAGCAGTTCTTC. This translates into CANFMAGAYNEQFF.

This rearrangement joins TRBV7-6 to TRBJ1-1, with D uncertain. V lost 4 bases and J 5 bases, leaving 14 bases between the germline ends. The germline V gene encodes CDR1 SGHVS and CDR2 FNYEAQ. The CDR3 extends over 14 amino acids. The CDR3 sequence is CASSSLSRKTEAFF. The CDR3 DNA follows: TGTGCCAGCAGCTCTCTTTCCCGGAAGACTGAAGCTTTCTTT.

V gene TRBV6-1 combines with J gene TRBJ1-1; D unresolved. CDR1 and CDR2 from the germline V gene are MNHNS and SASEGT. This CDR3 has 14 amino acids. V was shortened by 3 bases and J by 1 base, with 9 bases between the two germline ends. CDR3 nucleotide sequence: TGTGCCAGCAGTGACCGGTGGGAGAACACTGAAGCTTTCTTT. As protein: CASSDRWENTEAFF.

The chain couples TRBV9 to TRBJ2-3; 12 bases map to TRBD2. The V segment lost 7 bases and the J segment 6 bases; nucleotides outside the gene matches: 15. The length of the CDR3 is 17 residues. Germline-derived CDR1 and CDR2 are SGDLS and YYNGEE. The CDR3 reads CASSVDLGLAGYDTQYF. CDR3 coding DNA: TGTGCCAGCTCAGTGGATTTAGGACTAGCGGGGTACGATACGCAGTATTTT. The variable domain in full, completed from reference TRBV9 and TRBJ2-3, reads DSGVTQTPKHLITATGQRVTLRCSPRSGDLSVYWYQQSLDQGLQFLIQYYNGEERAKGNILERFSAQQFPDLHSELNLSSLELGDSALYFCASSVDLGLAGYDTQYFGPGTRLTVL.

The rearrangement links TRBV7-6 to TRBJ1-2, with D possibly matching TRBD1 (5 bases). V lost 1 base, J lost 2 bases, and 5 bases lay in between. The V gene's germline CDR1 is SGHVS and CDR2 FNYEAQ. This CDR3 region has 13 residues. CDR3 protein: CASSLGQNYGYTF. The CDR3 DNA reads TGTGCCAGCAGCTTAGGACAGAACTATGGCTACACCTTC.

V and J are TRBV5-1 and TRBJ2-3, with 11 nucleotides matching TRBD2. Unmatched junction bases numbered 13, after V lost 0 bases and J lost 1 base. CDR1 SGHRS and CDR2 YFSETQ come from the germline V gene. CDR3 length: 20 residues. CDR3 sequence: CASSLASGRPPGPGTDTQYF. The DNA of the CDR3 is TGCGCCAGCAGCTTGGCTAGCGGGAGGCCCCCGGGTCCTGGCACAGATACGCAGTATTTT.

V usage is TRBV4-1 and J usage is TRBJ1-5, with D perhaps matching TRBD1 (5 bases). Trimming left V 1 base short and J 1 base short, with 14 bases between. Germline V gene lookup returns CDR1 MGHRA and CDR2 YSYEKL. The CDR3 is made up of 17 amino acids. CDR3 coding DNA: TGCGCCAGCAGCCAAGGGGCCCCAAAGGGGAGCAATCAGCCCCAGCATTTT. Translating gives CASSQGAPKGSNQPQHF.

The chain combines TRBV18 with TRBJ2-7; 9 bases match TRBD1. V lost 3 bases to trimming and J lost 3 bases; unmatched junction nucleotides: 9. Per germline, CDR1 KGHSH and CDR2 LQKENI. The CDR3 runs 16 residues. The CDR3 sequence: CASSPNSPGQGYEQYF. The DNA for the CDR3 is TGTGCCAGCTCACCGAATAGCCCGGGACAGGGCTACGAGCAGTACTTC.

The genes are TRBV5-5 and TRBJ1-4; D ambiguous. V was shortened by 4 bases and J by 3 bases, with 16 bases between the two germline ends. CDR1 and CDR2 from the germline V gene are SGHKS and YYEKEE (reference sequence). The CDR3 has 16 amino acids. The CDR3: CASSRLLDPANEKLFF. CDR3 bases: TGTGCCAGCAGCCGCCTCCTGGACCCGGCTAATGAAAAACTGTTTTTT.

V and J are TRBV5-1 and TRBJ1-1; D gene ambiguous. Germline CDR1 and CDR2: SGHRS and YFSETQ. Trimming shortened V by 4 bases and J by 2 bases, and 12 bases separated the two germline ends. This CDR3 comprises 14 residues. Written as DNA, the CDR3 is TGCGCCAGCAGCACACAGACGGTAAACACTGAAGCTTTCTTT. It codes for CASSTQTVNTEAFF.

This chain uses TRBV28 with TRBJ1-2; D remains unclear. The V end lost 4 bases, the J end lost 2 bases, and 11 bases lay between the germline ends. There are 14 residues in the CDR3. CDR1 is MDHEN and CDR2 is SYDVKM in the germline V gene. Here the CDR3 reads CASSSGPANYGYTF. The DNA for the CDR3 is TGTGCCAGCAGTTCCGGTCCAGCAAACTATGGCTACACCTTC.

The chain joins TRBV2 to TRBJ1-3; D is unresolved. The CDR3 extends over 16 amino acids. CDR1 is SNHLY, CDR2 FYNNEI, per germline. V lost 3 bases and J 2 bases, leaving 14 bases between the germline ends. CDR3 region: CASSESGAVTGNTIYF. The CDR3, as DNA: TGTGCCAGCAGTGAGTCGGGTGCAGTTACTGGAAACACCATATATTTT.

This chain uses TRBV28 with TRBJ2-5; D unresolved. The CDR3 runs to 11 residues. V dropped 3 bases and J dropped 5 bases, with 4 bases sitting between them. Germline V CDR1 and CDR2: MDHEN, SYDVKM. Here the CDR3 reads CASSFSETQYF. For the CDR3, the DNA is TGTGCCAGCAGTTTTTCCGAGACCCAGTACTTC.

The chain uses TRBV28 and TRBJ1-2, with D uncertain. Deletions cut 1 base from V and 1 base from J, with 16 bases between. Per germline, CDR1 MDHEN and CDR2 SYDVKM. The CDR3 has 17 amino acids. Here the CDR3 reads CASSLFSVRTINYGYTF. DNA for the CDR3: TGTGCCAGCAGTTTATTCAGCGTCAGGACCATTAACTATGGCTACACCTTC.

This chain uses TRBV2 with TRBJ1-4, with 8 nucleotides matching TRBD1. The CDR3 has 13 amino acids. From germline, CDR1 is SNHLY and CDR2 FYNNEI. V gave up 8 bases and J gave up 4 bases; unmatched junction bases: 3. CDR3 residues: CASEGQVNEKLFF. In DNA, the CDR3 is TGTGCCAGCGAGGGACAGGTTAATGAAAAACTGTTTTTT.

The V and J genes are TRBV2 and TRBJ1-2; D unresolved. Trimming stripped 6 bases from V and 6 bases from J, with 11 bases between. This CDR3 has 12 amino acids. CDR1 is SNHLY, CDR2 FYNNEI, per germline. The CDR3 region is CASRELRDGYTF. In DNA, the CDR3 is TGTGCCAGCAGGGAACTTCGCGATGGCTACACCTTC.

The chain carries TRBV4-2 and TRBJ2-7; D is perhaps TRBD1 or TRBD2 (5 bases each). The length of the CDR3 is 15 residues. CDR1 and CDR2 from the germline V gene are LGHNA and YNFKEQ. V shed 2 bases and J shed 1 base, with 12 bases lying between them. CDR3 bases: TGTGCCAGCAGCCAACGGTTGGGGGAATCCTACGAGCAGTACTTC. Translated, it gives CASSQRLGESYEQYF.

The CDR3 sequence: CASNGGANTGELFF. CDR3 nucleotides: TGTGCCAGCAATGGGGGGGCGAACACCGGGGAGCTGTTTTTT. The chain links TRBV6-1 to TRBJ2-2, with 7 bases fitting TRBD2. Unmatched junction bases numbered 2, after V lost 7 bases and J lost 0 bases. The CDR3 sequence is 14 residues long. Germline CDR1 and CDR2: MNHNS and SASEGT.

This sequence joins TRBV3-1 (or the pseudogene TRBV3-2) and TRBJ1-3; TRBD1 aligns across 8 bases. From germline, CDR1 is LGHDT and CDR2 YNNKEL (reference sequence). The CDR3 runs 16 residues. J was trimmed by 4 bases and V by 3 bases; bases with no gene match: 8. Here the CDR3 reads CASSHPWTGSGNTIYF. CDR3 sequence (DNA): TGTGCCAGCAGCCACCCCTGGACAGGGTCAGGAAACACCATATATTTT.

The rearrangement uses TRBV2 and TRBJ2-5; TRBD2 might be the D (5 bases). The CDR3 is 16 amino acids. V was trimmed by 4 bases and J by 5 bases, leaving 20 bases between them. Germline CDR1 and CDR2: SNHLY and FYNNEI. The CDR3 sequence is CASSVSLGGPVETQYF. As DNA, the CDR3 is TGTGCCAGCAGTGTATCCCTCGGAGGCCCCGTGGAGACCCAGTACTTC.